The 3 T cell receptor beta chains in this list originate from one sample, sequenced in a study of T cells in women clearing cervical HPV infection. TCRdb keeps only in-frame clones here, not all; method: immunoSEQ multiplex PCR. The sample spans approximately 41,000 clones; the ten largest clones claim 6% to 9%. Sequences were obtained from blood buffy coat. These receptors were taken from a woman aged 18 to 75 with a cervical HPV16 infection that either progressed to CIN3+ or cleared (not recorded which).

As concerns this clone: The read halts 3 residues ahead of the CDR3 end, with the missing end drawn from the germline J gene. The chain is built from TRBV19 and TRBJ2-3, with TRBD2 matching 8 bases. CDR1 LNHDA and CDR2 SQIVND come from the germline V gene (reference sequence). Trimming cost V 7 bases and J 3 bases; bases outside gene matches: 12. CDR3 length: 16 residues. This CDR3 is CASTPLGREGTDTQYF. CDR3 DNA (partial): TGTGCCAGTACTCCCCTTGGCCGGGAGGGGACAGATACG.

About this clone itself: From the germline J gene comes the end of the CDR3, since the read stops 3 residues before it. The rearrangement joins TRBV2 to TRBJ1-1; D possibly corresponds to TRBD1 (6 bases). The CDR3 spans 13 residues. Germline V gene data show CDR1 as SNHLY and CDR2 as FYNNEI. Incomplete CDR3 DNA: TGTGCCAGCAGTGAAAAGTGGACAGTCGAA. It specifies CASSEKWTVE. Given in full, the CDR3 is CASSEKWTVEAFF.

A remark on this clone: The CDR3 end lies 3 residues beyond the end of the read and is filled in from the germline J gene. This specimen includes other DNA sequences encoding the same CDR3. The chain joins TRBV11-2 to TRBJ1-1; D perhaps matches TRBD1 (5 bases). This CDR3 comprises 14 residues. Looked up from germline, CDR1 is SGHAT and CDR2 is FQNNGV. V was trimmed by 1 base and J by 4 bases, leaving 10 bases between them. Incomplete CDR3 DNA: TGTGCCAGCAGCTTAGGAGGGGTGGGCACTGAA. It yields the protein CASSLGGVGTE. The full CDR3 protein is CASSLGGVGTEAFF. The full variable domain, its missing parts supplied by reference TRBV11-2 and TRBJ1-1, is EAGVAQSPRYKIIEKRQSVAFWCNPISGHATLYWYQQILGQGPKLLIQFQNNGVVDDSQLPKDRFSAERLKGVDSTLKIQPAKLEDSAVYLCASSLGGVGTEAFFGQGTRLTVV.